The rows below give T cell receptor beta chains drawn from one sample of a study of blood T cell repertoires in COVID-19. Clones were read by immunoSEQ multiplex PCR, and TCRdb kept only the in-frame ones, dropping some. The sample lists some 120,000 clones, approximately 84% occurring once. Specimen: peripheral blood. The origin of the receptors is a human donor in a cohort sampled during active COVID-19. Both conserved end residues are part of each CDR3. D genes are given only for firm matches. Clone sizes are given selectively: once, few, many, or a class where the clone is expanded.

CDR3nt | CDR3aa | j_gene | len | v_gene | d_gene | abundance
TGCACCAGCAGCCAACTATACCCGCCGGGAAAACCTAATCAGCCCCAGCATTTT | CTSSQLYPPGKPNQPQHF | TRBJ1-5 | 18 | TRBV1 | - | -
TGCGCCAGCAGTGGGGGTCAAGGGAGGCAAGAGACCCAGTACTTC | CASSGGQGRQETQYF | TRBJ2-5 | 15 | TRBV5-1 | - | -
TGTGCCAGCTCACCAGGGGGACTAGCGGGGCTCTCCTACAATGAGCAGTTCTTC | CASSPGGLAGLSYNEQFF | TRBJ2-1 | 18 | TRBV18 | TRBD2 | -
TGTGCCAGTAGAGGACAGGGGGCTGGGGCCAACGTCCTGACTTTC | CASRGQGAGANVLTF | TRBJ2-6 | 15 | TRBV19 | TRBD1 | -
TGTGCCACACGGACAGGGCGGGAGCAGTACTTC | CATRTGREQYF | TRBJ2-7 | 11 | TRBV2 | TRBD1 | -
TGTGCAAGTCGCCTAACAGGGAACTATGGCTACACCTTC | CASRLTGNYGYTF | TRBJ1-2 | 13 | TRBV12-2 | - | few
TGTGCCAGCAGTGAACGGGCCATGGGAGCAACTAATGAAAAACTGTTTTTT | CASSERAMGATNEKLFF | TRBJ1-4 | 17 | TRBV6-1 | - | -
TGTGCCAGCAGGGGGTGGAGACCAAATACTCCCGAGGGGCAGTTCTTC | CASRGWRPNTPEGQFF | TRBJ2-1 | 16 | TRBV5-6 | - | -
TGTGCCACCAGCAGAGACCGGGACAGGGTTAATGGCTACACCTTC | CATSRDRDRVNGYTF | TRBJ1-2 | 15 | TRBV15 | TRBD1 | -
TGTGCCAGCAGTGAAGGGGGGACAGGGGACCAAGAGACCCAGTACTTC | CASSEGGTGDQETQYF | TRBJ2-5 | 16 | TRBV6-1 | TRBD1 | -
TGCGCCAGCAGCACGGACAGGCCTAACTATGGCTACACCTTC | CASSTDRPNYGYTF | TRBJ1-2 | 14 | TRBV5-1 | TRBD1 | -
TGTGCCAGCAGTGAACAGACAGGGGATGGTCAGCCCCAGCATTTT | CASSEQTGDGQPQHF | TRBJ1-5 | 15 | TRBV6-1 | TRBD1 | -
TGTGCCAGCAGTCCTAGATTTTGGATGAACACTGAAGCTTTCTTT | CASSPRFWMNTEAFF | TRBJ1-1 | 15 | TRBV27 | - | -
TGTGCCAGCAGTTACCTAGGACAGGGGGCCTCAACTAATGAAAAACTGTTTTTT | CASSYLGQGASTNEKLFF | TRBJ1-4 | 18 | TRBV6-7 | TRBD1 | -
TGTGCCAGCACCGCTTCCAAGGGCAGGGGCCACGAGCAGTACTTC | CASTASKGRGHEQYF | TRBJ2-7 | 15 | TRBV6-5 | - | -
TGTGCCAGCAGCCACCGACAGGGGAACACTGAAGCTTTCTTT | CASSHRQGNTEAFF | TRBJ1-1 | 14 | TRBV3-1/TRBV3-2 | TRBD1 | -
TGTGCCTGGAGTAAGAAAGGAGTAACTCCCTCCTACGAGCAGTACTTC | CAWSKKGVTPSYEQYF | TRBJ2-7 | 16 | TRBV30 | - | -
TGTGCCAGCAGCCAAGTCTTAACTTTATTGTACTTC | CASSQVLTLLYF | TRBJ2-7 | 12 | TRBV3-1/TRBV3-2 | - | -
TGTGCCAGCAGCTGGAGTCGCACAGATACGCAGTATTTT | CASSWSRTDTQYF | TRBJ2-3 | 13 | TRBV7-3 | - | -
TGTGCCAGCAGACCTCTTCGGGACAGCCCATATGGCTACACCTTC | CASRPLRDSPYGYTF | TRBJ1-2 | 15 | TRBV6-2/TRBV6-3 | TRBD1 | -
TGTGCCAGCAGTTACGGGAGGGGGGGCACAGATACGCAGTATTTT | CASSYGRGGTDTQYF | TRBJ2-3 | 15 | TRBV6-5 | - | -
TGTGCCAGCAGCCAAGGACAGCCCATGAACACTGAAGCTTTCTTT | CASSQGQPMNTEAFF | TRBJ1-1 | 15 | TRBV4-2 | - | -
TGTGCCACCAGCCGACCGACAGGGGCTACCTACGAGCAGTACTTC | CATSRPTGATYEQYF | TRBJ2-7 | 15 | TRBV15 | TRBD1 | -
TGTGCCAGCAGCCACCCTTGGCGGATGAGTCTTTTC | CASSHPWRMSLF | TRBJ1-2 | 12 | TRBV3-1/TRBV3-2 | - | -
TGCGCCAGCAGGCCAGGCTCAGCGGGGTCCATATATTTT | CASRPGSAGSIYF | TRBJ1-3 | 13 | TRBV5-1 | - | -
TGTGCCAGCAGTTACTCGAAGAGCGGGGGGAGGGAGACCCAGTACTTC | CASSYSKSGGRETQYF | TRBJ2-5 | 16 | TRBV6-5 | TRBD2 | -
TGTGCCAGCAGTTTAGTTCCAGCCTACGAGCAGTACTTC | CASSLVPAYEQYF | TRBJ2-7 | 13 | TRBV12-3/TRBV12-4 | - | -
TGTGCCACCAGCAGAGATCCCGCCTCAGGGGGCCGGACAGATACGCAGTATTTT | CATSRDPASGGRTDTQYF | TRBJ2-3 | 18 | TRBV15 | TRBD1 | -
TGTGCCACCAGCAGAGATGGACAGGCAAGGGAGACCCAGTACTTC | CATSRDGQARETQYF | TRBJ2-5 | 15 | TRBV15 | TRBD1 | -
TGCGCCAGCAGTGAGACAGCCCAAACATATGGCTACACCTTC | CASSETAQTYGYTF | TRBJ1-2 | 14 | TRBV10-2 | - | -
TGTGCTAGTGGTCTATCAGGATCCTCCTACGAGCAGTACTTC | CASGLSGSSYEQYF | TRBJ2-7 | 14 | TRBV12-5 | - | -
TGTGCCAGCAGCCAAGAGAACCAGAACAATGAGCAGTTCTTC | CASSQENQNNEQFF | TRBJ2-1 | 14 | TRBV3-1/TRBV3-2 | - | -
TGTGCCAGTAGTATCGGACTAGCGGGGGGGCTAGATACGCAGTATTTT | CASSIGLAGGLDTQYF | TRBJ2-3 | 16 | TRBV19 | TRBD2 | -
TGCGCCAGCAGCTTGGGAGTAGCCCCGCCGTTCCAAGAGACCCAGTACTTC | CASSLGVAPPFQETQYF | TRBJ2-5 | 17 | TRBV5-1 | - | -
TGTGCCAGCAGTTACCTCGCGTTATTGGACACTGAAGCTTTCTTT | CASSYLALLDTEAFF | TRBJ1-1 | 15 | TRBV6-5 | - | -
TGCAGCGCTTCGGGACAGGGGGGACTCGAGCAGTACTTC | CSASGQGGLEQYF | TRBJ2-7 | 13 | TRBV29-1 | TRBD1 | once
TGTGCCAGCAGTTACCTTGGCGGGGGGGCTGAGCAGTTCTTC | CASSYLGGGAEQFF | TRBJ2-1 | 14 | TRBV6-2/TRBV6-3 | TRBD2 | -
TGTGCCAGCAGGTCTTTAGCGGGAATGCAGTATTTT | CASRSLAGMQYF | TRBJ2-3 | 12 | TRBV12-3/TRBV12-4 | TRBD2 | -
TGTGCCAGTACCACAGGGGGAGCCTATAATTCACCCCTCCACTTT | CASTTGGAYNSPLHF | TRBJ1-6 | 15 | TRBV19 | TRBD1 | -
TGCGCCAGCAGCTTAGGACAGGGCAGGGGAGCGTACTTT | CASSLGQGRGAYF | TRBJ1-1 | 13 | TRBV5-1 | TRBD1 | -
TGCAGTGCTAGAGAGGGGGCCGAAGCTTTCTTT | CSAREGAEAFF | TRBJ1-1 | 11 | TRBV20-1 | - | -
TGTGCCAGCAGCCGACCGACTAGCGGGGTGTTAAAAGAGACCCAGTACTTC | CASSRPTSGVLKETQYF | TRBJ2-5 | 17 | TRBV5-4 | TRBD2 | -
TGTGCCAGCTCATATAACAGGGGGCCTGGTAATGAAAAACTGTTTTTT | CASSYNRGPGNEKLFF | TRBJ1-4 | 16 | TRBV18 | TRBD1 | -
TGCAGCGTTGTGGGCAGGGGGTCCTACAATGAGCAGTTCTTC | CSVVGRGSYNEQFF | TRBJ2-1 | 14 | TRBV29-1 | TRBD1 | -
TGTGCCAGCAGCTTAGGGTTCGGAGGGGGCATCACTGAAGCTTTCTTT | CASSLGFGGGITEAFF | TRBJ1-1 | 16 | TRBV7-9 | TRBD1 | once
TGTGCCAGCAGCTGGGGACAGGGGGGCACCGGGGAGCTGTTTTTT | CASSWGQGGTGELFF | TRBJ2-2 | 15 | TRBV7-9 | TRBD1 | few
TGTGCCAGCAGCCAAGATGGTCGTAGGGGCGCCGGGGAGCTGTTTTTT | CASSQDGRRGAGELFF | TRBJ2-2 | 16 | TRBV4-2 | - | once
TGTGCCAGCAGCTCTCAGGGGGCGGCTAATTCACCCCTCCACTTT | CASSSQGAANSPLHF | TRBJ1-6 | 15 | TRBV7-9 | TRBD1 | many
TGTGCCAGCAGCTTTACAGGGCCGAGCTCCTACGAGCAGTACTTC | CASSFTGPSSYEQYF | TRBJ2-7 | 15 | TRBV27 | - | -